The text below deals with one T cell receptor beta chain. Antigen specificity is unknown. Prior to sequencing, the ViraFEST assay stimulated PBMC with viral peptide pools, which expanded the antigen-specific CD4+ T cells. Culturing for 9 to 10 days preceded CD4+ T cell isolation. Each participant was administered two doses of either the BNT162b2 or the mRNA-1273 vaccine. All vaccine recipients tested negative for nucleocapsid antibodies and had never contracted SARS-CoV-2 infection. The entry originates in a study of vaccination effects on CD4 cells after COVID-19. The wider study: Following the second dose by a median of 72 days, the post-vaccine samples were obtained.

V was trimmed by 5 bases and J by 2 bases, leaving 15 bases between them. Germline assignment: CDR1 SSHAT and CDR2 FNYEAQ (reference sequence). The CDR3 length is 16 residues. Clones were read by immunoSEQ multiplex PCR, and TCRdb kept only the in-frame ones, dropping some. The table records some 22,000 clones, less than 75% of them present only once. This chain connects TRBV7-7 to TRBJ2-2, with D perhaps given as TRBD1 or TRBD2 (5 bases each). The receptor was derived from a human donor who received a COVID-19 vaccine. Sequencing used CD4+ T cells from PBMCs cultured with SARS-CoV-2 spike peptides, obtained after COVID-19 vaccination. As DNA, the CDR3 is TGTGCCAGCAGCCAGGGACGGTTACTTAACACCGGGGAGCTGTTTTTT. Translating gives CASSQGRLLNTGELFF.